This TCR beta chain is drawn from a study of blood T cell repertoires in COVID-19 (dated by TCRdb to about 2020). About the study as a whole: The collaborator samples originated in the United States, Italy and Spain and spanned the acute and convalescent phases of COVID-19. Subjects who had been exposed to COVID-19, were actively infected with it, or had recovered from it provided the deeply sampled blood TCRbeta repertoires that made up the dataset. The prospective study material was composed of cDNA or gDNA derived from T cells, B-cell-depleted T cells, or PBMCs. A de-identified subject ID, COVID-19 status, age in years and sex were almost always included in the sample metadata. Where available, HLA class I and class II types were obtained from metadata supplied by the sample provider rather than from assay-based typing. The repertoires were released in a freely available public database meant as a resource for research on the immune response to SARS-CoV-2. The samples were drawn from the first 160 participants of the ongoing ImmuneRACE study and from over a thousand subjects provided by 6 global collaborators.

According to the germline V gene, CDR1 reads KGHSH and CDR2 reads LQKENI. Its CDR3 holds 13 amino acids, cysteine through phenylalanine. The entry retains the CDR3 DNA only, 39 bases that are in frame from base 1. V trim: 2 bases; J trim: 7 bases; unmatched bases: 5. The immunoSEQ Assay, a bias-controlled multiplex PCR, was used to amplify TCRbeta CDR3 regions from genomic DNA. Per the authors' processing: The number of nucleated cells in each sample was estimated by amplification of reference gene primers within the assay. Sequence reads were collapsed and filtered to measure the absolute abundance of every unique TCRbeta CDR3 rearrangement. For each sample, productive Simpson clonality was calculated as the square root of Simpson's diversity index over productive rearrangements. Held by TCRdb, this immuneACCESS table contains in-frame sequences only and omits some clones. Under half of the omission traces to an unresolved V gene where checked; the cause of the rest is unknown. That table is the source of V, J and clone size, and D and trimming were worked out from the DNA. The table for this sample lists 200,000 to 250,000 clones; about 83% of them were counted only once. The ten top clones hold 4% of the sample.

On this clone: What this receptor recognizes is not known. The record has no base qualities; no much larger clone is one base away.

On the study overall, not on this receptor specifically: The quantity of clinical and demographic metadata differed by source and by participant and was supplied without curation.

Each collaborating institution followed its own protocols to collect whole blood in K2EDTA tubes. Collaborator samples were shipped for TCRbeta analysis as frozen whole blood, isolated PBMCs, or DNA extracted from either sample type. The rearrangement combines TRBV18 with TRBJ2-7, with 7 bases in between that match TRBD1. This sequence originates from a man in his forties or fifties with acute or convalescent COVID-19. Sequenced sample: peripheral blood. The sequenced DNA is TGTGCCAGCTCACCAGTCGAACAGGGGGAGCAGTACTTC. Its translation is CASSPVEQGEQYF. Reference TRBV18 and TRBJ2-7 genes cover what lies past the CDR3, so the full variable domain is NAGVMQNPRHLVRRRGQEARLRCSPMKGHSHVYWYRQLPEEGLKFMVYLQKENIIDESGMPKERFSAEFPKEGPSILRIQQVVRGDSAAYFCASSPVEQGEQYFGPGTRLTVT.